Sequencing of this TCR beta chain was carried out in a study of regulatory T cells in long-lasting Graves disease. Time point here: newly diagnosed GD, antithyroid drugs for less than 3 months. Extracted RNA from PBMCs served as the source of the TCR library. The CDR3 spans 13 residues. V was trimmed by 3 bases and J by 6 bases, leaving 10 bases between them. The germline V gene has CDR1 MNHGY and CDR2 SVAAGI. Construction of TCR beta libraries relied on iRepertoire HTBI primers and on Arm-PCR targeting CDR3 regions. TCRdb ran MiXCR on the multiplex PCR reads and lists one entry per CDR3 protein. Of fewer than 650,000 distinct CDR3 sequences in the sample, less than 20% were seen once. This clonotype was seen ten or more times. This sample was shared with a second study, whose subject was T cells in Graves' hyperthyroidism and ophthalmopathy. That investigation notes: Any patient presenting with uncontrolled infection, other autoimmune disease, pregnancy or lactation was left out.

The sample was peripheral blood mononuclear cells (PBMCs), taken at new diagnosis, from a patient treated with antithyroid drugs. The rearrangement joins TRBV6-9 to TRBJ2-3; no definite D call. This receptor was taken from a woman aged 25 to 39 with Graves disease. The CDR3 region is CASSYSPGDTQYF. The CDR3 DNA sequence: TGTGCCAGCAGTTACTCCCCTGGTGATACGCAGTATTTT.